This TCR beta chain was obtained from a study of CD8+ T cells in alopecia areata (dated by TCRdb to 2016 to 2018). Background for the entire study: Treated patients were enrolled in an open-label pilot trial of oral tofacitinib at 5 to 10 mg twice daily for moderate-to-severe alopecia areata. Biopsies were taken from tofacitinib-treated patients at baseline and at 4 and 24 weeks of treatment, and a later scalp biopsy was taken in several of the tofacitinib-treated patients. TCRbeta CDR3 regions were amplified by immunoSEQ multiplex PCR using 35 Vbeta forward and 13 Jbeta reverse primers. For the treated patients, the SALT score, which quantifies what percentage of scalp surface area is affected, served as the measure of disease severity. The RNA source kit depended on sample type: the PAXgene miRNA kit for fixed scalp, the miRNeasy kit for PBMCs, and the RNeasy kit for mouse skin. Clonality in the scalp was compared among normal scalp (n=4), patchy alopecia areata scalp (n=8), and alopecia totalis/universalis scalp (n=8). Human TCRbeta sequencing covered scalp tissue and sorted CD4+ and CD8+ peripheral blood T cells from patchy and totalis/universalis alopecia areata patients and healthy controls. Tofacitinib was administered for 6 to 18 months, and 6 months of follow-up off drug were then conducted to assess delayed response and recurrence. To study T cell clonal expansion in alopecia areata, the researchers applied high-throughput TCRbeta sequencing to both the C3H/HeJ mouse model and human patients. Broader findings and caveats from the paper: Compared with normal scalp, lesional scalp had higher clonality and more expanded CD8+ clones, particularly in alopecia totalis/universalis, a pattern that suggests antigenic drive. Shared TCR sequences between patients were less evident than in mice, which may be partly attributable to HLA diversity in the patient population. During tofacitinib treatment, many expanded lesional clones remained in scalp and blood, and this persistence may partly explain relapse after treatment is stopped. With tofacitinib, both scalp clonality and the number of expanded CD8+ clones among the top 100 scalp clones went down significantly. Resident alphabeta T cells in normal human skin are also sequenced, complicating scalp TCR repertoire analysis, unlike mouse skin dominated by gammadelta T cells. Because the treated cohort was small and had only one nonresponder, larger studies are needed to examine links between baseline CD8+ expansion and response.

Concerning this clone itself: Its target antigen remains unknown. One base away there is no much larger clone; base qualities are not given.

Libraries were constructed by the immunoSEQ multiplex PCR assay. RNA was extracted from all samples and reverse transcribed into cDNA, which served as template for TCR sequencing. SuperScript III was used to make first-strand cDNA, primed with a 2:1 mix of oligo-dT and random hexamers. A synthetic immune receptor repertoire was used to assess amplification bias, and residual bias was removed computationally. As for how the authors treated the data: After raw reads were preprocessed to remove errors, the CDR3 was defined following IMGT conventions as running from the conserved cysteine to phenylalanine. Clonality was computed by normalizing Shannon entropy by log2 of the number of productive unique TCRs and subtracting the result from 1. Whether each scalp clone was CD4 or CD8 was inferred by checking scalp TCRbeta sequences against the CD4 and CD8 repertoires from sorted blood. TCRdb's version of the immuneACCESS table is confined to in-frame rearrangements and falls short of the full clone set. An unresolved V gene accounts for under half of the shortfall where checked; the remainder is of unknown origin. The V and J calls and clone size are taken from that table; D and trimming were inferred from the DNA. In all, the sample holds 80,000 to 95,000 clones, and about 40% of those were seen once. More than 15% of the sample rests with the top ten.

Explained via the paper, the time point label denotes: around 22 weeks on oral tofacitinib. The label giving this sample's treatment or condition can be read as: oral pan-JAK inhibitor, 5-10 mg twice daily. From alopecia areata patients, peripheral blood was collected along with lesional scalp punch biopsies. After PBMCs were isolated by density centrifugation and stained for CD3, CD4 and CD8, a FACSAria was used to sort CD4+ and CD8+ T cells. For CDR1 and CDR2, the germline V gene lists MGHRA and YSYEKL. V loses 0 bases of germline sequence and J loses 3 bases, and the interval between the two ends is 12 bases. The CDR3 covers 15 residues, taking in both the cysteine and the phenylalanine. Just the 45-base CDR3 DNA is kept, in frame starting at base 1.

This receptor was taken from a human donor with alopecia areata. The rearrangement joined TRBV4-1 to TRBJ2-7; the D gene assignment is ambiguous. This material consisted of CD8+ T cells sorted from blood, taken at week 24, from a patient treated with tofacitinib. The nucleotide sequence reads as follows: TGCGCCAGCAGCCAAGAAAAGGGTTCCATCTACGAGCAGTACTTC. It specifies CASSQEKGSIYEQYF.